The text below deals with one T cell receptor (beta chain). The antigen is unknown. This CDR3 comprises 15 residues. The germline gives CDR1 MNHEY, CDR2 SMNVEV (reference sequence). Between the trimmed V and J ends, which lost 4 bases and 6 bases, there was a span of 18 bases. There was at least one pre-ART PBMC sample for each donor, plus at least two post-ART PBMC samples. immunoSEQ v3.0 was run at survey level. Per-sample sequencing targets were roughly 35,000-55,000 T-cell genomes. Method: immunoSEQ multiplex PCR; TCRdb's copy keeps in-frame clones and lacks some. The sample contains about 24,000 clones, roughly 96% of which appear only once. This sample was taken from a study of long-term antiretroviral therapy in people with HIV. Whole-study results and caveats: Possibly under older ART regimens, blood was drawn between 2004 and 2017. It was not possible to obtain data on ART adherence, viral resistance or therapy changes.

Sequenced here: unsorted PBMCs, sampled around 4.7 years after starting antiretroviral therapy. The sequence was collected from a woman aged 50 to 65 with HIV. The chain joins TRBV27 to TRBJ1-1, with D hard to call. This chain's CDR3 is CASSSPHPLIAEAFF. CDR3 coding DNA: TGTGCCAGCAGTTCCCCGCACCCCCTGATAGCTGAAGCTTTCTTT.